This TCR beta chain was observed in a study of cytomegalovirus exposure and HLA in healthy donors. Study details: HLA-typed donors were the source of about 85 million unique TCRs held in an early data release.

Germline V gene lookup returns CDR1 MDHEN and CDR2 SYDVKM. The CDR3 runs 19 residues. V was pared by 3 bases and J by 0 bases, with 9 bases of the junction left unmatched. Both 60 Vbeta primers and 13 Jbeta primers went into the PCR. Produced via immunoSEQ multiplex PCR; TCRdb's table is partial and in-frame only. Of about 190,000 clones listed, approximately 79% are singletons. This clone occurred many times. This receptor was identified in a woman in her late teens or twenties in good health and CMV-seronegative. The material sequenced was PBMCs. The V and J genes are TRBV28 and TRBJ2-3, with 13 bases aligning to TRBD2. The CDR3 bases are TGTGCCAGCAGTTTCGCCCCCGGGACTAGCGGGGTTAGCACAGATACGCAGTATTTT. Amino acids: CASSFAPGTSGVSTDTQYF.